The rows below give T cell receptor beta chains drawn from one sample of a study of Graves' ophthalmopathy and Graves' hyperthyroidism. One entry per CDR3 protein results from TCRdb running MiXCR on the multiplex PCR reads. The sample lists about 1.2 million distinct CDR3 sequences; about 40% were seen once. The sequenced sample was peripheral blood or thyroid tissue (not recorded which). The receptors were sampled from an adult man with Graves' hyperthyroidism. Both conserved end residues are part of each CDR3. D genes are given only for firm matches. Part of the rows lack a size; the others show once, few, many or a class for expanded clones.

j_gene | abundance | v_gene | d_gene | CDR3nt | CDR3aa
TRBJ2-7 | NA | TRBV7-2 | TRBD1 | TGCGCCAGCAGCCCAACAGGGGGATCTACCTACGAGCAGCACTTC | CASSPTGGSTYEQHF
TRBJ1-2 | few | TRBV10-3 | TRBD1 | TGTGCCATCCGGGACAGGGTATTAGAAGGCTACACCTTC | CAIRDRVLEGYTF
TRBJ2-7 | few | TRBV25-1 | NA | TGTGCCAGCAGTGAAGAGGGACTTCAGGCCTACAATGAGCAGTACTTC | CASSEEGLQAYNEQYF
TRBJ1-5 | NA | TRBV20-1 | NA | TGCAGTGCTAGAGATCTGGACAGACGCAATCAGCCCCAGCATTTT | CSARDLDRRNQPQHF
TRBJ2-7 | many | TRBV12-3/TRBV12-4 | NA | TGTGCCTCTGCCAAAGGCTACGAGCAGTACTTC | CASAKGYEQYF
TRBJ1-1 | many | TRBV25-1 | NA | TGTGCCAGCAGTGCCAACGAGCGGAACACTGAAGCTTTCTTT | CASSANERNTEAFF
TRBJ1-1 | NA | TRBV4-3 | NA | TGCGCCAGCAGCCAAGAATGGGGCAGGGTTCCGAACACTGAAGCTTTCTTT | CASSQEWGRVPNTEAFF
TRBJ1-6 | many | TRBV20-1 | NA | TGCAGTGCTAGACAGACAGGCGGTTGGTTCTATAATTCACCCCTCCACTTT | CSARQTGGWFYNSPLHF
TRBJ2-3 | NA | TRBV5-1 | TRBD1 | TGCGCCAGCAGCTTGGTAGGACAGGTGAGAGATACGCAGTATTTT | CASSLVGQVRDTQYF
TRBJ2-5 | NA | TRBV12-3/TRBV12-4 | NA | TGTGCCAGCAGTATTACCGGGAACCAGTACTTC | CASSITGNQYF
TRBJ1-1 | NA | TRBV20-1 | NA | TGCAGTGCTAGAGACGGACATACGAACACTGAAGCTTTCTTT | CSARDGHTNTEAFF
TRBJ2-2 | NA | TRBV7-2 | TRBD2 | TGTGCCAGCAGCCAAGATACCAGCGGGAGTATCGGGGAGCTGTTTTTT | CASSQDTSGSIGELFF
TRBJ1-3 | few | TRBV29-1 | NA | TGCAGCTTGGCCGGCGGGACTGGAAACACCATATATTTT | CSLAGGTGNTIYF
TRBJ2-5 | NA | TRBV28 | NA | TGTGCCAGCACAGGGTGGGTCCAAGAGACCCAGTACTTC | CASTGWVQETQYF
TRBJ2-2 | many | TRBV11-2 | NA | TGTGCCAGCAGTAGAACTAAGGCCGGGGAGCTGTTTTTT | CASSRTKAGELFF
TRBJ2-5 | many | TRBV11-2 | TRBD2 | TGTGCCAGCAGCCCCCACGAAAGCGGGAGGCAAGAGACCCAGTACTTC | CASSPHESGRQETQYF
TRBJ2-7 | NA | TRBV6-2/TRBV6-3 | NA | TGTGCCAGCAGTTACACTAGCAGAAAGAACTACGAGCAGTACTTC | CASSYTSRKNYEQYF
TRBJ1-1 | many | TRBV7-6 | NA | TGTGCCAGCAGTTCCCAGGGGATGGCTGAAGCTTTCTTT | CASSSQGMAEAFF
TRBJ1-1 | NA | TRBV12-3/TRBV12-4 | NA | TGTGCCAGCAGTATCTACAGGGTTGGGAACACTGAAGCTTTCTTT | CASSIYRVGNTEAFF
TRBJ2-2 | NA | TRBV6-5 | NA | TGTGCCAGCAGTTACTCAGAGGTGTCCGGGGAGCTGTTTTTT | CASSYSEVSGELFF
TRBJ2-5 | few | TRBV6-5 | NA | TGTGCCAGCGGGGGCCGAGCCCAAGAGACCCAGTACTTC | CASGGRAQETQYF
TRBJ1-5 | NA | TRBV24-1 | NA | TGTGCCACCAGTGATTACCGGACAGCGGATCAGCCCCAGCATTTT | CATSDYRTADQPQHF
TRBJ2-7 | few | TRBV15 | NA | TGTGCCACCAGCAGAGATACAGGCAACGTGTGGCAGTACTTC | CATSRDTGNVWQYF
TRBJ2-7 | NA | TRBV7-9 | NA | TGCGCCAGCAGCCCATCCCCCTACTACGAGCAGTACTTC | CASSPSPYYEQYF
TRBJ1-1 | many | TRBV7-9 | NA | TGTGCCAGCAGCTCAGCGAAGAACACTGAAGCTTTCTTT | CASSSAKNTEAFF
TRBJ2-7 | NA | TRBV6-5 | NA | TGTGCCAGCAGTGAAGGGTTCCTGACCTACGAGCAGTACTTC | CASSEGFLTYEQYF
TRBJ2-2 | many | TRBV7-8 | NA | TGTGCCAGCAGCTCCCGACAGGTCGGCACCGGGGAGCTGTTTTTT | CASSSRQVGTGELFF
TRBJ2-2 | few | TRBV14 | NA | TGTGCCAGCAGCCAAGCAATCTTTACCGGGGAGCTGTTTTTT | CASSQAIFTGELFF
TRBJ2-3 | NA | TRBV6-4 | TRBD1 | TGTGCCAGCAGTGACTCGGGACAGGGGCCACCGTATTTT | CASSDSGQGPPYF
TRBJ2-7 | NA | TRBV7-8 | NA | TGTGCCAGCACCCGTGTCACCTACGAGCAGTACTTC | CASTRVTYEQYF
TRBJ2-5 | many | TRBV7-9 | NA | TGTGCCAGCAGCTCTCAGAAGTACCAAGAGACCCAGTACTTC | CASSSQKYQETQYF
TRBJ2-2 | NA | TRBV20-1 | NA | TGCAGTGCTAGAGATCGCGGACTACCAAACACCGGGGAGCTGTTTTTT | CSARDRGLPNTGELFF
TRBJ1-5 | NA | TRBV20-1 | NA | TGCAGTGCTAGAGATGAACGGCAGCCCCAGCATTTT | CSARDERQPQHF
TRBJ2-7 | many | TRBV7-8 | NA | TGTGCCAGCAGCTTAGGGGGCAGTACGAGGGAGCAGTACTTC | CASSLGGSTREQYF
TRBJ2-7 | few | TRBV20-1 | NA | TGCAGTGCAGACCGGGACTTAGGGTACGAGCAGTACTTC | CSADRDLGYEQYF
TRBJ2-7 | few | TRBV12-3/TRBV12-4 | NA | TGTGCCAGCAGTTTAGGGGTGGCCTTATCTCCCTACGAGCAGTACTTC | CASSLGVALSPYEQYF
TRBJ2-7 | many | TRBV20-1 | NA | TGCAGTGCTAGAGATTTGACGGGCTCCCTTTCCTACGAGCAGTACTTC | CSARDLTGSLSYEQYF
TRBJ1-6 | once | TRBV29-1 | TRBD1 | TGCAGCACTCCGGGACAGGCATTTTCACCCCTCCACTTT | CSTPGQAFSPLHF
TRBJ2-5 | once | TRBV10-3 | NA | TGTGCCGGGGGACGGAGCTCCTACGAGCAGGGTGGGAGAGCGGAGACCCAGTACTTC | CAGGRSSYEQGGRAETQYF
TRBJ1-1 | few | TRBV30 | NA | TGTGCCCGGCGGGACACTGAAGCTTTCTTT | CARRDTEAFF
TRBJ1-2 | NA | TRBV29-1 | NA | TGCAGCGTTTTGGACACTGAAGCTTTCTACACCTTC | CSVLDTEAFYTF
TRBJ2-7 | many | TRBV9 | TRBD1 | TGTGCCAGCAGCGCCGGGACAGGACTCAACGAGCAGTACTTC | CASSAGTGLNEQYF
TRBJ1-5 | few | TRBV2 | NA | TGTGCCAGCAGTGAAGCTTTTCCAGACTTCAATCAGCCCCAGCATTTT | CASSEAFPDFNQPQHF
TRBJ1-6 | few | TRBV15 | NA | TGTGCCACCAGCAGACAGGGGAATAATTCACCCCTCCACTTT | CATSRQGNNSPLHF
TRBJ1-6 | many | TRBV7-9 | NA | TGTGCCAGCAGCCCCAAAACTGGTAGCTCCTATAATTCACCCCTCCACTTT | CASSPKTGSSYNSPLHF
TRBJ2-5 | many | TRBV24-1 | NA | TGTGCCACCAGTGATTTGGGGACGGCCAAACAAGAGACCCAGTACTTC | CATSDLGTAKQETQYF
TRBJ1-2 | NA | TRBV7-2 | NA | TGTGCCAGCAGCACCCAGGGCGGCTACACCTTC | CASSTQGGYTF
TRBJ1-2 | NA | TRBV7-2 | NA | TGTGCCAGCTCACCACCGGACGGGGGGCAAGGCTACACCTTC | CASSPPDGGQGYTF
TRBJ1-4 | many | TRBV15 | NA | TGTGCCACCAGCAGATCTGAAAAACTGTTTTTT | CATSRSEKLFF
TRBJ1-5 | NA | TRBV5-5 | NA | TGTGCCAGCAGCTTGGTGCCAACGGTGAATAGCAATCAGCCCCAGCATTTT | CASSLVPTVNSNQPQHF
TRBJ2-2 | few | TRBV10-3 | NA | TGTGCCAGCAGTGGACGGAACCTCGGGGAGCTGTTTTTT | CASSGRNLGELFF
TRBJ2-7 | NA | TRBV6-6 | TRBD2 | TGTGCCAGCAGGACCTTAGCGGGAGATCTGTCCGAGCAGTACTTC | CASRTLAGDLSEQYF
TRBJ2-7 | NA | TRBV10-3 | NA | TGTGCCATCAGTGATGAAGACAGTCTGAGGGAGCAGTACTTC | CAISDEDSLREQYF
TRBJ1-5 | few | TRBV19 | NA | TGTGCCACCGGGGGGGGTGGAGAGGATCAGCCCCAGCATTTT | CATGGGGEDQPQHF